A selection of T cell receptor beta chains follows, all from one sample in a study of siplizumab effects on memory and regulatory T cells. Only in-frame clones appear in the TCRdb table, and some are missing; sequencing was by immunoSEQ multiplex PCR. The table records about 100,000 clones, about 90% of them present only once. Input material: CD4+ T cells sorted from blood. These receptors originate from a human donor in good health. Some clones in this sample may be carry-over from other donors' samples. CDR3s include the opening cysteine and the closing phenylalanine or tryptophan.

j_call v_call cdr3_aa
TRBJ2-1 TRBV5-1 CASLGRGGNEQFF
TRBJ2-4 TRBV2 CASSPGTSAAKNIQYF
TRBJ1-3 TRBV18 CASSPGGTGNTIYF
TRBJ2-7 TRBV20-1 CSATGHEQYF
TRBJ1-1 TRBV28 CASSFWGIGSAFF
TRBJ2-2 TRBV7-7 CASSLETSGSGNTGELFF
TRBJ2-1 TRBV27 CASSLLGANEQFF
TRBJ2-5 TRBV6-5 CASSYGGARETQYF
TRBJ2-4 TRBV9 CASSVATRGDIQYF
TRBJ1-1 TRBV18 CASSPSGGLNTEAFF
TRBJ1-5 TRBV19 CASSISGQSNQPQHF
TRBJ2-3 TRBV4-1 CASSRMISTSGSTGDTQYF
TRBJ1-2 TRBV5-4 CASSSKGRSTYGYTF
TRBJ1-2 TRBV7-2 CASSLVSGLGQGNGYTF
TRBJ2-1 TRBV9 CASSSRSGSSYNEQFF
TRBJ2-3 TRBV13 CASSLWRQSNADTQYF
TRBJ2-1 TRBV11-3 CASSSIPGQGVNEQFF
TRBJ2-6 TRBV5-1 CASSPGVISGANVLTF
TRBJ2-3 TRBV10-1 CAREERDVDTQYF
TRBJ1-2 TRBV18 CASSPTNYGYTF
TRBJ1-3 TRBV30 CAGGTGNSGNTIYF
TRBJ1-6 TRBV11-2 CASSLSDGLYNSPLHF
TRBJ2-3 TRBV5-6 CASSFRDRTDTQYF
TRBJ1-2 TRBV5-6 CASSLPQTTNYGYTF
TRBJ2-6 TRBV7-9 CASSQGKGNSGANVLTF
TRBJ2-1 TRBV27 CASSSRDARGNEQFF
TRBJ1-2 TRBV15 CATSTRRDRVAGYTF
TRBJ1-5 TRBV2 CASTIQGGNQPQHF
TRBJ1-3 TRBV5-1 CASSSTGPRSGNTIYF
- TRBV28 CASSFLRIDRSYEQYF
TRBJ2-3 TRBV9 CASSGLAGTDTQYF
TRBJ1-1 TRBV27 CASSSLGPGVEAFF
TRBJ2-6 TRBV6-5 CASRLAGQGANVLTF
TRBJ2-7 TRBV13 CASSFNGDEQYF
TRBJ1-5 TRBV5-4 CASSDISSNQPQHF
TRBJ2-1 TRBV5-1 CASRTSGRDNEQFF
TRBJ2-3 TRBV7-2 CASSSGLARGGGTDTQYF
TRBJ1-3 TRBV18 CASSPQGQGNTIYF
TRBJ1-2 TRBV6-6 CAIDRTANYGYTF
TRBJ1-4 TRBV28 CASRSPTATNEKLFF
TRBJ2-1 TRBV9 CASSVSGNGNEQFF
TRBJ2-7 TRBV28 CASSPPVGEQYF
TRBJ2-1 TRBV6-5 CAGSLRGNEQFF
TRBJ2-2 TRBV19 CASSTDRGPGELFF
TRBJ2-2 TRBV27 CASSQNTGELFF
TRBJ1-5 TRBV27 CASSRGSASNQPQHF